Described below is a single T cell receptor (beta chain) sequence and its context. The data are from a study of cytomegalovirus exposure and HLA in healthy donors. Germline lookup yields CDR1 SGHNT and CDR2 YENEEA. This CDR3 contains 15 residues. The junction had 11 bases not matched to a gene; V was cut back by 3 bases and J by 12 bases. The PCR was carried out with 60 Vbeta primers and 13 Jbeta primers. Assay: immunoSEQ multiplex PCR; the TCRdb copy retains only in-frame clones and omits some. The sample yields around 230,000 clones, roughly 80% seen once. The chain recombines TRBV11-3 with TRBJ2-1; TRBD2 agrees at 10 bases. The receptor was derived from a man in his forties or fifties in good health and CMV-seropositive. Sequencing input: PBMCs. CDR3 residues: CASSLASGSGGGQFF. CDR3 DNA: TGTGCCAGCAGCTTGGCTAGCGGGAGTGGGGGTGGGCAGTTCTTC.